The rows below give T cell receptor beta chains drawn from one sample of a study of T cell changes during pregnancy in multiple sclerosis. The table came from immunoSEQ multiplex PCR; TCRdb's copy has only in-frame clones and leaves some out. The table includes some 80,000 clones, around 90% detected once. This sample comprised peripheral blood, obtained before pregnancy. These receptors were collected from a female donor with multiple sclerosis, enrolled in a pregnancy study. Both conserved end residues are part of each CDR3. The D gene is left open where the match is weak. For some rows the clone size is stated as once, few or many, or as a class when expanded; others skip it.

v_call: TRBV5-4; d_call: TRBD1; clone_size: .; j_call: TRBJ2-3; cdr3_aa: CASSGAGTASDTQYF; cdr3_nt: TGTGCCAGCAGCGGAGCTGGGACAGCTTCAGATACGCAGTATTTT
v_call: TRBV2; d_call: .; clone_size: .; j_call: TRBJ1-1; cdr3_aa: CASSEWAAEAFF; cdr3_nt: TGTGCCAGCAGTGAATGGGCAGCTGAAGCTTTCTTT
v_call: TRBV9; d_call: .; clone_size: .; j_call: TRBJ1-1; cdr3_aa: CASSGAEGRNTEAFF; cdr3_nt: TGTGCCAGCAGCGGGGCGGAGGGGCGGAACACTGAAGCTTTCTTT
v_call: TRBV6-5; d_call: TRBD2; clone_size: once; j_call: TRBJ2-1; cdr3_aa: CASSILAGPSNEQFF; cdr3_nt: TGTGCCAGCAGTATACTAGCGGGCCCCTCCAATGAGCAGTTCTTC
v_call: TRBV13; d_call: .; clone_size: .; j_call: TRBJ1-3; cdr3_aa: CASSSGLLSGNTIYF; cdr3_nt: TGTGCCAGCAGCTCAGGACTTCTCTCTGGAAACACCATATATTTT
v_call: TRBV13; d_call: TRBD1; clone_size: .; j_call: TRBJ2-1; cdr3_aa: CASSFRDREDNEQFF; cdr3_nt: TGTGCCAGCAGCTTCCGGGACAGGGAGGACAATGAGCAGTTCTTC
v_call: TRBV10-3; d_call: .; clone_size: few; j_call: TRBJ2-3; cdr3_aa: CAIRGAFSTDTQYF; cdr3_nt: TGTGCCATCAGGGGGGCTTTCAGCACAGATACGCAGTATTTT
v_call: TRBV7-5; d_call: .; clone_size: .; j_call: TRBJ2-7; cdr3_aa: CARSTSGYEQYF; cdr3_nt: TGTGCCAGAAGTACCTCCGGGTACGAGCAGTACTTC
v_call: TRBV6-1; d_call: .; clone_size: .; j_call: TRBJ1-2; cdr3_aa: CASSETTAGGYTF; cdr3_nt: TGTGCCAGCAGTGAAACTACAGCGGGTGGCTACACCTTC
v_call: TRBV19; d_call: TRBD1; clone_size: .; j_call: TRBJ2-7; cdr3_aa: CASSWQGAYEQYF; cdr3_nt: TGTGCCAGTAGTTGGCAGGGGGCGTACGAGCAGTACTTC
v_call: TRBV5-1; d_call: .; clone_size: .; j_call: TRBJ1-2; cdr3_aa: CASSLTDYGYTF; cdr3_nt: TGCGCCAGCAGCTTGACAGACTATGGCTACACCTTC
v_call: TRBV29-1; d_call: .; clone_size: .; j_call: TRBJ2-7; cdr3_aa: CSAVDSYEQYF; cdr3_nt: TGCAGCGCTGTAGACAGCTACGAGCAGTACTTC
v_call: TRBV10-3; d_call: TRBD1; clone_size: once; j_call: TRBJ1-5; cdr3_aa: CAISTTGGRQPQHF; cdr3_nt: TGTGCCATCAGCACTACAGGGGGCCGACAGCCCCAGCATTTT
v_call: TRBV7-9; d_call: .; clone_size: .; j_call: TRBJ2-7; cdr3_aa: CASSPHTGNNEQYF; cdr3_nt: TGTGCCAGCAGCCCTCACACAGGGAACAACGAGCAGTACTTC
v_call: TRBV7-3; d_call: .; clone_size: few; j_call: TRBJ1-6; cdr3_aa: CASSLNRANSPLHF; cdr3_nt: TGTGCCAGCAGCTTAAACAGGGCTAATTCACCCCTCCACTTT
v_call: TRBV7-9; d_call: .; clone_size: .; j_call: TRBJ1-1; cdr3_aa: CASSLGGDEAFF; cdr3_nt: TGTGCCAGCAGCTTAGGGGGAGATGAAGCTTTCTTT
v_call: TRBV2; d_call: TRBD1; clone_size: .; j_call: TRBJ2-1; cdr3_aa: CASSVGQASYNEQFF; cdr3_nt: TGTGCCAGCAGTGTGGGACAGGCCTCCTACAATGAGCAGTTCTTC
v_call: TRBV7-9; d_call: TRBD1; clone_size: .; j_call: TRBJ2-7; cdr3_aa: CASSPRDRGVHEQYF; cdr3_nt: TGTGCCAGCAGCCCTCGGGACAGGGGTGTTCACGAGCAGTACTTC
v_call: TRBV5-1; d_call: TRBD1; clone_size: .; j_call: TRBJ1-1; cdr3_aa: CASSLVGTGGLLNTEAFF; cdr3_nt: TGCGCCAGCAGCTTGGTCGGGACAGGGGGCCTACTGAACACTGAAGCTTTCTTT
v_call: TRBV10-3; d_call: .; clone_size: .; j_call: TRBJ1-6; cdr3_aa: CAISEGSAGSPLHF; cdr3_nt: TGTGCCATCAGTGAAGGCAGTGCGGGGTCACCCCTCCACTTT
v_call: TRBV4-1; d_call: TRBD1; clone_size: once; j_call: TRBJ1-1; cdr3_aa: CASSQGQGNTEAFF; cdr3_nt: TGCGCCAGCAGCCAAGGACAGGGGAACACTGAAGCTTTCTTT
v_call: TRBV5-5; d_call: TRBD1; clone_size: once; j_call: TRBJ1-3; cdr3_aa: CASRLEGAYTGNTIYF; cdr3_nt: TGTGCCAGCAGACTCGAGGGGGCTTACACTGGAAACACCATATATTTT
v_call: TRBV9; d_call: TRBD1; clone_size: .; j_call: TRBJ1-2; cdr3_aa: CASSVVDRGPDYGYTF; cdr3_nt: TGTGCCAGCAGCGTAGTGGACAGGGGGCCTGACTATGGCTACACCTTC
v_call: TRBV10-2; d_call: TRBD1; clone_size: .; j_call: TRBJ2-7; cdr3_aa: CATTGAYEQYF; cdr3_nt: TGCGCCACCACAGGGGCCTACGAGCAGTACTTC
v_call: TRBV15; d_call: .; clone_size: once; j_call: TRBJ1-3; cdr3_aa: CATSRDQGTGNTIYF; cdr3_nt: TGTGCCACCAGCAGAGATCAGGGGACTGGAAACACCATATATTTT
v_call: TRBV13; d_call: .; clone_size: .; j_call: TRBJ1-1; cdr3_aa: CASSQILAPQNTEAFF; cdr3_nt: TGTGCCAGCAGCCAAATTCTAGCACCGCAGAACACTGAAGCTTTCTTT
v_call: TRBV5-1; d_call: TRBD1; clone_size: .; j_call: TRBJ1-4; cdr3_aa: CASSLARTGRANEKLFF; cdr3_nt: TGCGCCAGCAGCTTAGCTCGGACAGGTCGGGCTAATGAAAAACTGTTTTTT
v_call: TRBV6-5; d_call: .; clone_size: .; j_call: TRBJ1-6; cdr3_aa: CASRSRGKGDSPLHF; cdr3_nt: TGTGCCAGCAGGTCCCGGGGGAAAGGTGATTCACCCCTCCACTTT
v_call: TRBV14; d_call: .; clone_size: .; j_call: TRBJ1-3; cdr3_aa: CASSQRDRLSSGNTIYF; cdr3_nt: TGTGCCAGCAGCCAGCGGGACCGCCTAAGCTCTGGAAACACCATATATTTT